The 26 T cell receptor beta chains below were found in one sample sequenced in a study of blood T cell repertoires in COVID-19. Profiled with immunoSEQ multiplex PCR; TCRdb holds only in-frame clones, not every one. The sample lists roughly 100,000 clones; about 90% were seen once. The sample was peripheral blood. The receptors come from a woman aged 45-65 years with COVID-19, enrolled during active disease.

In its sample, this clone was seen once. This sequence joins TRBV20-1 and TRBJ1-5; D might be TRBD1 (5 bases). CDR3 length equals 14 residues. With 3 bases removed from V and 3 bases from J, the gap between germline ends came to 12 bases. Looked up from germline, CDR1 is DFQATT and CDR2 is SNEGSKA (reference sequence). This CDR3 reads CSASGGGNNQPQHF. Written as DNA, the CDR3 is TGCAGTGCTAGTGGCGGGGGGAACAATCAGCCCCAGCATTTT.

This clone was counted once. This chain joins TRBV7-9 and TRBJ1-5; 8 bases agree with TRBD1. This CDR3 spans 16 amino acids. Germline values: CDR1 SEHNR, CDR2 FQNEAQ (reference sequence). The V and J ends lost 5 bases and 5 bases, in that order; junction bases with no gene match: 11. CDR3 residues: CASSNSGTGRDQPQHF. CDR3 DNA sequence: TGTGCCAGCAGCAACTCCGGGACAGGACGTGATCAGCCCCAGCATTTT.

CDR3 sequence: CASKEGDIAYEQYF. The DNA for the CDR3 is TGTGCCAGCAAGGAAGGGGACATAGCCTACGAGCAGTACTTC. The V call is TRBV6-5, the J call TRBJ2-7; tentatively, D is TRBD1 (6 bases). The germline gives CDR1 MNHEY, CDR2 SVGAGI. CDR3 length equals 14 residues. Trimming stripped 7 bases from V and 2 bases from J, with 15 bases between.

The chain uses TRBV29-1 and TRBJ1-3; perhaps TRBD1 as D (5 bases). The ends were cut back, 2 bases at V and 3 bases at J, with 14 bases in the middle. Germline V gene data show CDR1 as SQVTM and CDR2 as ANQGSEA. The CDR3 contains 15 residues. CDR3 sequence reads: CSVELGPTLGNTIYF. DNA of the CDR3: TGCAGCGTTGAATTGGGGCCTACACTTGGAAACACCATATATTTT.

This CDR3 reads CASSNGADAEAFF. The CDR3 DNA reads TGTGCCAGCAGCAATGGGGCAGACGCTGAAGCTTTCTTT. This chain joins TRBV14 and TRBJ1-1; D possibly corresponds to TRBD1 (5 bases). CDR3 length equals 13 residues. Between the trimmed V and J ends, which lost 5 bases and 6 bases, there was a span of 13 bases. Germline assignment: CDR1 SGHDN and CDR2 FVKESK.

This sequence joins TRBV3-1 (or the pseudogene TRBV3-2) and TRBJ1-6; D is undetermined. V lost 1 base and J lost 1, with 8 bases in between. The germline V gene has CDR1 LGHDT and CDR2 YNNKEL (reference sequence). The CDR3 loop spans 16 amino acids. The CDR3 here is CASSQVRGSYNSPLHF. In DNA, the CDR3 is TGTGCCAGCAGCCAAGTTCGAGGGTCCTATAATTCACCCCTCCACTTT.

The genes are TRBV2 and TRBJ2-7; tentatively, D is TRBD1 (5 bases). CDR3 length: 11 amino acids. V was trimmed by 7 bases and J by 6 bases, leaving 10 bases between them. The germline V gene has CDR1 SNHLY and CDR2 FYNNEI. In nucleotides, the CDR3 is TGTGCCAGCACCCTGCAGGGCGAGCAGTACTTC. This codes for CASTLQGEQYF.

The V and J genes are TRBV29-1 and TRBJ2-1; TRBD2 matches at 13 bases. With V trimmed by 5 bases and J by 1 base, 5 bases remained unmatched. Germline V gene sequence: CDR1 SQVTM, CDR2 ANQGSEA. This CDR3 comprises 16 residues. The CDR3, as DNA: TGCAGCGTTCTGACTAGCGGGGGGCCATCCTACAATGAGCAGTTCTTC. Its translation is CSVLTSGGPSYNEQFF.

In DNA form, the CDR3 reads TGCGCCAGCAGCTCGACAGGGGGCTTCGGAAACACCATATATTTT. Translation gives CASSSTGGFGNTIYF. The chain uses TRBV5-1 and TRBJ1-3; TRBD1 agrees at 10 bases. This CDR3 contains 15 residues. V gave up 3 bases and J gave up 4 bases; unmatched junction bases: 4. Germline CDR1 is SGHRS and CDR2 is YFSETQ. Using reference TRBV5-1 and TRBJ1-3 for the parts outside the CDR3, the full variable domain is KAGVTQTPRYLIKTRGQQVTLSCSPISGHRSVSWYQQTPGQGLQFLFEYFSETQRNKGNFPGRFSGRQFSNSRSEMNVSTLELGDSALYLCASSSTGGFGNTIYFGEGSWLTVV.

The chain recombines TRBV11-3 with TRBJ2-2; 11 bases map to TRBD1. CDR1 is SGHNT and CDR2 is YENEEA in the germline V gene. The CDR3 loop spans 15 amino acids. Losses at the gene ends were 5 bases for V and 8 bases for J; bases not matched to a gene: 7. CDR3 region: CASSQPGQGEGELFF. CDR3 coding DNA: TGTGCCAGCAGCCAACCGGGACAGGGGGAAGGGGAGCTGTTTTTT.

This clone was counted a few times. The chain combines TRBV6-6 with TRBJ1-5, with 7 positions matching TRBD1. Per the germline V gene, CDR1 is MNHNY and CDR2 is SVGAGI (reference sequence). The J segment lost 9 bases and the V segment lost 7 bases, leaving 15 bases of the junction unmatched. This CDR3 spans 15 amino acids. CDR3 in DNA: TGTGCCAGCACCCTGACTGAAAGTTCAGGGGGGCCCCAGCATTTT. Its protein is CASTLTESSGGPQHF.

In DNA, the CDR3 is TGTGCCAGCAGCACACGACAGGGGTCGCCCTCTAACTATGGCTACACCTTC. This encodes CASSTRQGSPSNYGYTF. This chain uses TRBV9 with TRBJ1-2; TRBD1 aligns across 8 bases. V shed 4 bases, J shed 0 bases, and the junction held 11 bases outside the gene matches. CDR1 is SGDLS, CDR2 YYNGEE, per germline. This CDR3 is built from 17 residues.

This rearrangement joins TRBV9 to TRBJ1-1; tentatively, D is TRBD1 (6 bases). Germline V gene lookup returns CDR1 SGDLS and CDR2 YYNGEE. Trimming removed 0 bases at V and 3 bases at J, with 12 bases between. This CDR3 has 15 residues. The CDR3 is CASSVEARGDTEAFF. CDR3 coding DNA: TGTGCCAGCAGCGTAGAGGCCAGGGGAGACACTGAAGCTTTCTTT.

This chain connects TRBV11-2 to TRBJ2-3, with a weak D call TRBD1 (6 bases). The CDR3 spans 15 residues. The ends were cut back, 5 bases at V and 5 bases at J, with 17 bases in the middle. Looked up from germline, CDR1 is SGHAT and CDR2 is FQNNGV. Here the CDR3 reads CASSISQGYLDTQYF. The CDR3 coding sequence is TGTGCCAGCAGCATCTCGCAGGGGTATTTAGATACGCAGTATTTT.

The chain uses TRBV6-5 and TRBJ1-2; tentatively, D is TRBD1 (5 bases). Trimming shortened V by 7 bases and J by 2 bases, and 8 bases separated the two germline ends. The CDR3 loop spans 12 amino acids. Germline CDR1 and CDR2: MNHEY and SVGAGI. CDR3 bases: TGTGCCAGCAACCCAGGGAACTATGGCTACACCTTC. Its protein is CASNPGNYGYTF.

This clone was detected only once. The J gene is TRBJ2-3, the V gene TRBV7-7; the match to TRBD1 covers 9 bases. From germline, CDR1 is SSHAT and CDR2 FNYEAQ (reference sequence). V shed 4 bases and J 2 bases; nucleotides not matched to a gene: 4. The CDR3 consists of 15 residues. CDR3 DNA sequence: TGTGCCAGCAGCTCAACAGGGGGCTCCACAGATACGCAGTATTTT. It specifies CASSSTGGSTDTQYF.

The gene calls are TRBV6-2 or TRBV6-3 and TRBJ1-1, with D tentatively TRBD1 (6 bases). Trimming left V 2 bases short and J 4 bases short, with 23 bases between. Per the germline V gene, CDR1 is MNHEY and CDR2 is SVGEGT. This CDR3 is 18 amino acids long. CDR3 region: CASSYAIGGAVLATEAFF. The CDR3 coding sequence is TGTGCCAGCAGTTACGCGATAGGGGGGGCGGTATTGGCCACTGAAGCTTTCTTT.

This sequence joins TRBV5-6 and TRBJ1-4; perhaps TRBD1 as D (5 bases). V dropped 0 bases and J dropped 4 bases, with 13 bases sitting between them. CDR3 length: 16 amino acids. In germline, CDR1 is SGHDT, CDR2 YYEEEE. CDR3 DNA sequence: TGTGCCAGCAGCTTGGAGGGGCGATCGGATAATGAAAAACTGTTTTTT. Translation: CASSLEGRSDNEKLFF.

This clone showed up just once. The chain is built from TRBV21-1 and TRBJ2-1; the DNA was not used to check the table's D call, TRBD1. TRBV21-1 is noted as a pseudogene. There are 16 residues in the CDR3. CDR3 nucleotide sequence: TGTGCCAGCAGCAAAGAGGGGGACGCACCCTACAATGAGCAGTTCTTC. Protein: CASSKEGDAPYNEQFF.

This clone was detected only a few times. In DNA form, the CDR3 reads TGTGCCAGCAGCTTGGCCACAGGGGGCCAAGAGACCCAGTACTTC. The encoded protein is CASSLATGGQETQYF. The V call is TRBV5-4, the J call TRBJ2-5; TRBD1 aligns across 8 bases. The ends lost 0 bases at V and 1 base at J; junction bases unmatched: 2. Germline loops: CDR1 SGHNT, CDR2 YYREEE (reference sequence). CDR3 size: 15 residues.

This clone was detected only once. This sequence joins TRBV6-4 and TRBJ1-5; D may be TRBD1 (6 bases). Trimming took 4 bases from V and 3 from J, leaving 13 bases between them. The CDR3 loop spans 15 amino acids. CDR1 is MRHNA, CDR2 SNTAGT, per germline. CDR3 sequence reads: CASSGAQGPNQPQHF. As DNA, the CDR3 is TGTGCCAGCAGTGGCGCCCAGGGGCCCAATCAGCCCCAGCATTTT.

This chain connects TRBV10-3 to TRBJ1-1; D is perhaps TRBD1 (5 bases). The V and J ends lost 3 bases and 1 base respectively, with 6 bases between them. CDR3 length: 13 residues. The germline gives CDR1 ENHRY, CDR2 SYGVKD. The CDR3 nucleotides are TGTGCCATCAGTGACAGGGCGAACACTGAAGCTTTCTTT. As protein: CAISDRANTEAFF.

V usage is TRBV4-2 and J usage is TRBJ1-3, with D unclear. V was pared by 0 bases and J by 2 bases, with 5 bases between. Germline V lookup: CDR1 LGHNA, CDR2 YNFKEQ. The CDR3 length is 14 residues. The DNA for the CDR3 is TGTGCCAGCAGCCAAGAACTTGCTGGAAACACCATATATTTT. The encoded protein is CASSQELAGNTIYF.

CDR3 in amino acids: CAWSRGVRRQSYGYTF. Here the CDR3 DNA reads TGTGCCTGGAGCCGAGGCGTGAGGCGCCAGAGCTATGGCTACACCTTC. The gene calls are TRBV30 and TRBJ1-2; D unresolved. Germline CDR1 is GTSNPN and CDR2 is SVGIG (reference sequence). Trimming took off 3 bases at V and 4 bases at J, with 21 bases between the two ends. This CDR3 spans 16 amino acids.

This clone was detected once. This chain uses TRBV11-2 with TRBJ2-2, with 10 bases aligning to TRBD1. In germline, CDR1 is SGHAT, CDR2 FQNNGV. The ends lost 7 bases at V and 5 bases at J; junction bases unmatched: 7. This CDR3 spans 15 amino acids. CDR3 DNA sequence: TGTGCCAGCAACCGACAGGGGGCGTATACCGGGGAGCTGTTTTTT. It specifies CASNRQGAYTGELFF.

V and J are TRBV5-1 and TRBJ2-7; perhaps TRBD1 as D (6 bases). Trimming took 0 bases from V and 2 from J, leaving 12 bases between them. The germline V gene encodes CDR1 SGHRS and CDR2 YFSETQ. CDR3 length: 15 residues. Written as DNA, the CDR3 is TGCGCCAGCAGCTTGGACTTTGGACAGACCTACGAGCAGTACTTC. It yields the protein CASSLDFGQTYEQYF.